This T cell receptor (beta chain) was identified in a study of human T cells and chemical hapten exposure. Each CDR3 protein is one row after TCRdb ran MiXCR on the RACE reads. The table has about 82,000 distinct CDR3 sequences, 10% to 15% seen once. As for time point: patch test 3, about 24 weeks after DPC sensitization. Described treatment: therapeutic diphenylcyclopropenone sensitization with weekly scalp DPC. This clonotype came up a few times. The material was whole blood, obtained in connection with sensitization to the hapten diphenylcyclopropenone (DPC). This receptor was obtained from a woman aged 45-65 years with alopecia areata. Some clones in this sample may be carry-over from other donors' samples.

CDR3 loop: CASNLYGGNNEQFF. The CDR3 region has the DNA TGTGCCAGCAACTTATACGGGGGGAACAATGAGCAGTTCTTC. V usage is TRBV6-6 and J usage is TRBJ2-1, with 7 bases aligning to TRBD2. The CDR3 has 14 amino acids. CDR1 and CDR2 from the germline V gene are MNHNY and SVGAGI (reference sequence). Trimming took 7 bases from V and 5 from J; bases not matched to a gene: 8.